This T cell receptor (beta chain) was sequenced during a study of blood T cell repertoires in COVID-19. Background on the study: PBMCs, B-cell-depleted T cells, or T cells were the source of the cDNA or gDNA that made up the material.

Trimming removed 5 bases from V and 4 bases from J; junction bases left unmatched: 5. Germline V gene data show CDR1 as SEHNR and CDR2 as FQNEAQ (reference sequence). The length of the CDR3 is 14 residues. Data came from immunoSEQ multiplex PCR; TCRdb stores just in-frame clones and leaves some out. The sample includes about 220,000 clones, approximately 86% of them seen just once. The sequence was obtained from a woman of 80 years or more with acute or convalescent COVID-19. This sequence joins TRBV7-9 and TRBJ1-5; 7 bases are a match to TRBD1. Sequenced material: peripheral blood. CDR3 sequence reads: CASSRDSPNQPQHF. CDR3 coding DNA: TGTGCCAGCAGCCGGGACAGCCCTAATCAGCCCCAGCATTTT.